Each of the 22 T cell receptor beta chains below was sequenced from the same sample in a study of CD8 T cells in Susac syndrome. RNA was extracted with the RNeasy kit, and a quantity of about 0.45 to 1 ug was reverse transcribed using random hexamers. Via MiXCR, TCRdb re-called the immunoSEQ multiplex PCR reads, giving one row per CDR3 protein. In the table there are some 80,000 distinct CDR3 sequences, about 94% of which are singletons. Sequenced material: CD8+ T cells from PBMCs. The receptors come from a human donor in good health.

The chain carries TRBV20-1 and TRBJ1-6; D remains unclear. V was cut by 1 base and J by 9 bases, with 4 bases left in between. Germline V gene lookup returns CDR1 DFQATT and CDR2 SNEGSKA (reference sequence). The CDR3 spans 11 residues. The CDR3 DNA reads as TGCAGTGCTAGAGTGGGTTCACCCCTCCACTTT. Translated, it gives CSARVGSPLHF.

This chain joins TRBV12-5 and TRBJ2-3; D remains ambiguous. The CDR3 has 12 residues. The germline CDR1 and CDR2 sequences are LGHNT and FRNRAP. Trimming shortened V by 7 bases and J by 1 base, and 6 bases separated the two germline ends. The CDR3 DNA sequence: TGTGCTAGTGCCTACGGCACAGATACGCAGTATTTT. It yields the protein CASAYGTDTQYF.

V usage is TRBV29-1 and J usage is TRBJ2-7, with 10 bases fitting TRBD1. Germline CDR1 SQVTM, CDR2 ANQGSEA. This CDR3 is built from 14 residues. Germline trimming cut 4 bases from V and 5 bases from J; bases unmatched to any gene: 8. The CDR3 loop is CSVVLGDRGDEQYF. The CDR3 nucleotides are TGCAGCGTTGTATTAGGGGACAGGGGCGACGAGCAGTACTTC.

The CDR3 protein is CATSSPGPKKNTEAFF. DNA of the CDR3: TGTGCCACCAGCAGCCCCGGGCCAAAAAAGAACACTGAAGCTTTCTTT. The rearrangement links TRBV15 to TRBJ1-1; D remains ambiguous. This CDR3 has 16 amino acids. Trimming took off 3 bases at V and 1 base at J, with 15 bases between the two ends. Germline CDR1 reads LNHNV; CDR2 reads YYDKDF (reference sequence).

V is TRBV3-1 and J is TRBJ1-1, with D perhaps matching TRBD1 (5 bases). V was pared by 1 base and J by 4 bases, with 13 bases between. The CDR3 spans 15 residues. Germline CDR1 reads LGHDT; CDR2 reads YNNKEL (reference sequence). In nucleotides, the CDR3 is TGTGCCAGCAGCCAAGTGGTACAGGACCTCACTGAAGCTTTCTTT. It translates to CASSQVVQDLTEAFF.

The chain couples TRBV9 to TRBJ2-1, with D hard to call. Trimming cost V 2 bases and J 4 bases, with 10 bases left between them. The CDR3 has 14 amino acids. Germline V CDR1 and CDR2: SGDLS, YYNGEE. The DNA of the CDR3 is TGTGCCAGCAGCGTCGGAACCCAATACAATGAGCAGTTCTTC. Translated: CASSVGTQYNEQFF.

The CDR3 DNA is TGTGCCACCAGTTACCTGGGTGAAGCTTTCTTT. Translation gives CATSYLGEAFF. This sequence joins TRBV24-1 and TRBJ1-1; the D is unclear. This CDR3 has 11 amino acids. V shed 6 bases and J shed 7 bases, with 8 bases lying between them. CDR1 and CDR2 (germline): KGHDR, SFDVKD.

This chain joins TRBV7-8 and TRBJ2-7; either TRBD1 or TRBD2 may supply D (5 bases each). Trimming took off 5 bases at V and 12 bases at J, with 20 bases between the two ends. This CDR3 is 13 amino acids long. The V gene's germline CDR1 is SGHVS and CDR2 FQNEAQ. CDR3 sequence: CASSTTDEGLPYF. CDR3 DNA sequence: TGTGCCAGCAGCACGACCGACGAGGGGCTTCCGTACTTC.

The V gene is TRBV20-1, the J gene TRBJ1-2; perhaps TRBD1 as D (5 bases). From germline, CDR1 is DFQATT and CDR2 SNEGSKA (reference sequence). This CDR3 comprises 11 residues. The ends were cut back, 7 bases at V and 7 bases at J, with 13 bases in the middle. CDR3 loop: CSGGLGVGYTF. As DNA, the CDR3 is TGCAGTGGAGGGCTGGGGGTTGGCTACACCTTC.

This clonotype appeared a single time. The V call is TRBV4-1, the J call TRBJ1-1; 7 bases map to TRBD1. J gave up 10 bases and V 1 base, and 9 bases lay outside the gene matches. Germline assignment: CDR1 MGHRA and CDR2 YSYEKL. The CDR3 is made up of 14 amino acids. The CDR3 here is CASSQGIGDSPAFF. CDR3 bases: TGCGCCAGCAGCCAAGGAATCGGGGACAGCCCAGCTTTCTTT.

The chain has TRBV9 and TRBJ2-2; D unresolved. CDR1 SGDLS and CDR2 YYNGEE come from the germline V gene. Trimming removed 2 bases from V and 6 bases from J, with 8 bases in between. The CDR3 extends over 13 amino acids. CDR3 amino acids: CASSVMDPGELFF. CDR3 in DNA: TGTGCCAGCAGCGTTATGGATCCCGGGGAGCTGTTTTTT.

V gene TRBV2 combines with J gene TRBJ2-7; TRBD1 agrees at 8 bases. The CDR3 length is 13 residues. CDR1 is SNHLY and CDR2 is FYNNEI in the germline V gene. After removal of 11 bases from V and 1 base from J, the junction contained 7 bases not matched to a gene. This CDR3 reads CAGRQGTSYEQYF. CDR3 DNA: TGTGCCGGGAGACAGGGGACATCCTACGAGCAGTACTTC.

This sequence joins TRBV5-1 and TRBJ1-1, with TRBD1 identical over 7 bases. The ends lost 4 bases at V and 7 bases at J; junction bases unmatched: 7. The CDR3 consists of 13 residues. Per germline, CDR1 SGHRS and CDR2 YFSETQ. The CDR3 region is CASSVRGFGEAFF. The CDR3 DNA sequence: TGCGCCAGCAGCGTCAGGGGGTTCGGTGAAGCTTTCTTT. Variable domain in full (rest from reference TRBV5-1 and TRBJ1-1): KAGVTQTPRYLIKTRGQQVTLSCSPISGHRSVSWYQQTPGQGLQFLFEYFSETQRNKGNFPGRFSGRQFSNSRSEMNVSTLELGDSALYLCASSVRGFGEAFFGQGTRLTVV.

The CDR3 is CASSLAGGQSTYGYTF. Here the CDR3 DNA reads TGCGCCAGCAGCTTGGCCGGGGGACAGAGTACCTATGGCTACACCTTC. This chain connects TRBV5-1 to TRBJ1-2; the match to TRBD1 covers 7 bases. The CDR3 contains 16 residues. Germline V CDR1 and CDR2: SGHRS, YFSETQ. V trimming: 0 bases; J trimming: 4 bases; junction bases outside the gene matches: 9.

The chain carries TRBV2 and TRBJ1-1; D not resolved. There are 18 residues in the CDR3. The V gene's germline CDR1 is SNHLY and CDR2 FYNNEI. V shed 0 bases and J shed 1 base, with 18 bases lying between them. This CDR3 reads CASSEALLAGNWNTEAFF. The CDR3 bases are TGTGCCAGCAGTGAAGCGCTTCTGGCGGGCAACTGGAACACTGAAGCTTTCTTT.

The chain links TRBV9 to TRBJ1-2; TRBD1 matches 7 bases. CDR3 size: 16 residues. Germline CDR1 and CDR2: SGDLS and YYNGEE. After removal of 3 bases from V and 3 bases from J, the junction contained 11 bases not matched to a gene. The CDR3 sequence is CASSAQIHRGDYGYTF. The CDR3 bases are TGTGCCAGCAGCGCTCAAATCCACAGGGGTGACTATGGCTACACCTTC.

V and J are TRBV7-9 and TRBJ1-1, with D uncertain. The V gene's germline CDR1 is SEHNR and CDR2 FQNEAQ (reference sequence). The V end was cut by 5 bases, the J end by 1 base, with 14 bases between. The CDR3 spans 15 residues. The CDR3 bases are TGTGCCAGCAGCCCGGGAGGGCCCTGGAACACTGAAGCTTTCTTT. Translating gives CASSPGGPWNTEAFF. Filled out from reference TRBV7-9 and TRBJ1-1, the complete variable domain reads DTGVSQNPRHKITKRGQNVTFRCDPISEHNRLYWYRQTLGQGPEFLTYFQNEAQLEKSRLLSDRFSAERPKGSFSTLEIQRTEQGDSAMYLCASSPGGPWNTEAFFGQGTRLTVV.

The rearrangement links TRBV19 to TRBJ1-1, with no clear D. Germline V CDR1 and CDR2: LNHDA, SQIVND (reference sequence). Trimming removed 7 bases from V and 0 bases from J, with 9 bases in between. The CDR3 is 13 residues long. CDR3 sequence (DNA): TGTGCCAGTACGGAGTACATGAACACTGAAGCTTTCTTT. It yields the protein CASTEYMNTEAFF.

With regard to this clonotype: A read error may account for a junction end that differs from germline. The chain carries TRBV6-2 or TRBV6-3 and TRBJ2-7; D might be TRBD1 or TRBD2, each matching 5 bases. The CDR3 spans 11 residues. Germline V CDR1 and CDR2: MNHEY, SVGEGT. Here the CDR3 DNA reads TGTGCCAGCAGTTCCCCCCGGACGGGACACTTC. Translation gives CASSSPRTGHF.

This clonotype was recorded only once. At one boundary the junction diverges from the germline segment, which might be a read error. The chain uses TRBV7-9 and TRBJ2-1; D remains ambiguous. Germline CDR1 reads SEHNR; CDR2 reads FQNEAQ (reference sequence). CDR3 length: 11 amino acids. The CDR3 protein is CASSSPPDVIF. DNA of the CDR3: TGTGCCAGCAGCTCCCCCCCCGACGTCATTTTC.

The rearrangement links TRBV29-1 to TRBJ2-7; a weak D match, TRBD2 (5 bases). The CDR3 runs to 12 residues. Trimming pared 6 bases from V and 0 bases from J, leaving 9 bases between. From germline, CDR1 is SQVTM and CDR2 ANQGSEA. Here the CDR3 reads CSVGASSYEQYV. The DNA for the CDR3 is TGCAGCGTGGGAGCTAGCTCCTACGAGCAGTACGTC.

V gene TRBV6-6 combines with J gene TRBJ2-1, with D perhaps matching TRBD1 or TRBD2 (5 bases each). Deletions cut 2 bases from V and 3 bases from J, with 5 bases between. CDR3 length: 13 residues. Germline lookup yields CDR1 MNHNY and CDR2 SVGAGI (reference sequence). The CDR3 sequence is CASSYGGYNEQFF. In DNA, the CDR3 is TGTGCCAGCAGTTACGGGGGCTACAATGAGCAGTTCTTC.